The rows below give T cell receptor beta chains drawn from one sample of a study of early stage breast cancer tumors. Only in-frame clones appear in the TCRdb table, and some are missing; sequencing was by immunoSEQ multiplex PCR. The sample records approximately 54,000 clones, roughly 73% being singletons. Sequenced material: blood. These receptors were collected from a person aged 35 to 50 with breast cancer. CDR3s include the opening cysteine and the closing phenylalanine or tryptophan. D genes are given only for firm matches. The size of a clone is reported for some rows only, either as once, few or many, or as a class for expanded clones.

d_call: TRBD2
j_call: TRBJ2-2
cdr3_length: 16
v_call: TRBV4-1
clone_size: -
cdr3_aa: CASSQHGGGGTGELFF
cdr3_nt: TGCGCCAGCAGCCAACATGGCGGGGGGGGTACCGGGGAGCTGTTTTTT

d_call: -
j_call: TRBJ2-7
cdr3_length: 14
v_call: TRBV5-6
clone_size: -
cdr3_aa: CASSSPFRGAEQYF
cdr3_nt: TGTGCCAGCAGCTCCCCTTTCCGGGGTGCCGAGCAGTACTTC

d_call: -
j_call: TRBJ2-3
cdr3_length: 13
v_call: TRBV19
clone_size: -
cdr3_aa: CASSIRPTDTQYF
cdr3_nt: TGTGCCAGTAGTATTCGGCCCACAGATACGCAGTATTTT

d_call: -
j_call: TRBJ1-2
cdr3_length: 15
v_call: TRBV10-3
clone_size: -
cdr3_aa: CAISLEGTTAYGYTF
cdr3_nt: TGTGCCATCAGTCTAGAGGGGACAACGGCCTATGGCTACACCTTC

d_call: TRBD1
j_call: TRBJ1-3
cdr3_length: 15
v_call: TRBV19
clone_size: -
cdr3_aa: CASIRTGHSGNTIYF
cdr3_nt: TGTGCCAGTATTCGGACAGGCCACTCTGGAAACACCATATATTTT

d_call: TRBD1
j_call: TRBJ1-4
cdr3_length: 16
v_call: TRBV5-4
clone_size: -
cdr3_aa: CASSSSRQGEHEKLFF
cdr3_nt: TGTGCCAGCAGCTCCTCTAGACAGGGGGAGCATGAAAAACTGTTTTTT

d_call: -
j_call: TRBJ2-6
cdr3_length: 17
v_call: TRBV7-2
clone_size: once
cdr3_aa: CASSLSVWSSGANVLTF
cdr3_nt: TGTGCCAGCAGCTTGAGCGTGTGGAGCTCTGGGGCCAACGTCCTGACTTTC

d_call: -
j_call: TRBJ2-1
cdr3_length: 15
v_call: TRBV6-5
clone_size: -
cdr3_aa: CASSDSMGDYNEQFF
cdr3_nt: TGTGCCAGCAGTGACTCCATGGGGGACTACAATGAGCAGTTCTTC

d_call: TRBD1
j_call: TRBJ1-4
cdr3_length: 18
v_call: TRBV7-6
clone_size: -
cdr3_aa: CASSPRPGTGGSNEKLFF
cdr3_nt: TGTGCCAGCAGCCCCCGTCCCGGGACAGGGGGATCTAATGAAAAACTGTTTTTT

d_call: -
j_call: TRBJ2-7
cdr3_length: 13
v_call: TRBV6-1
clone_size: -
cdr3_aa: CASRIDRVGEQYF
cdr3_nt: TGTGCCAGCAGGATAGACCGAGTGGGCGAGCAGTACTTC

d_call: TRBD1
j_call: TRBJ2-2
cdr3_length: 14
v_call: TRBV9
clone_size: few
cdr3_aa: CASSVTGWTGELFF
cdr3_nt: TGTGCCAGCAGCGTGACAGGGTGGACCGGGGAGCTGTTTTTT

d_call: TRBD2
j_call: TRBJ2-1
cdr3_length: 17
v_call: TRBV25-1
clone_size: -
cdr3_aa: CASSETTSGRPVNEQFF
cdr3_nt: TGTGCCAGCAGTGAAACGACTAGCGGGAGGCCTGTCAATGAGCAGTTCTTC

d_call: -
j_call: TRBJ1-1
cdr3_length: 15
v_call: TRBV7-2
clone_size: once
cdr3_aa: CASSLVKGIGTEAFF
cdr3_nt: TGTGCCAGCAGCTTAGTCAAGGGCATCGGCACTGAAGCTTTCTTT

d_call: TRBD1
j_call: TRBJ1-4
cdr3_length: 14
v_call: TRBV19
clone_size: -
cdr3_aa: CASSIPPTGEKLFF
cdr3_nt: TGTGCCAGTAGTATACCGCCGACAGGGGAAAAACTGTTTTTT

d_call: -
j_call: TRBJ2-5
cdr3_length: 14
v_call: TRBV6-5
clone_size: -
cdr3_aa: CASSYSTSQETQYF
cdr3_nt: TGTGCCAGCAGTTACTCGACTAGCCAAGAGACCCAGTACTTC

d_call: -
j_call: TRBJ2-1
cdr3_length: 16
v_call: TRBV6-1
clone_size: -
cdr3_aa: CASSEAGGRQGGEQFF
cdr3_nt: TGTGCCAGCAGTGAAGCCGGGGGTAGACAGGGCGGTGAGCAGTTCTTC

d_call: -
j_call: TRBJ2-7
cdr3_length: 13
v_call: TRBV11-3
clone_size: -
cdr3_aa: CASGPHQAYEQYF
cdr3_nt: TGTGCCAGCGGACCTCACCAGGCCTACGAGCAGTACTTC

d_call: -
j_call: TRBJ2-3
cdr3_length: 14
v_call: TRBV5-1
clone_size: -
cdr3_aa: CASSEGGYTDTQYF
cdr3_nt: TGCGCCAGCAGCGAGGGCGGATACACAGATACGCAGTATTTT

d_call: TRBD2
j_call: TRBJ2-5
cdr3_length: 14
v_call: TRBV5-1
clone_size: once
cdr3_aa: CASSLTGGVETQYF
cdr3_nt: TGCGCCAGCAGCTTGACGGGAGGGGTCGAGACCCAGTACTTC

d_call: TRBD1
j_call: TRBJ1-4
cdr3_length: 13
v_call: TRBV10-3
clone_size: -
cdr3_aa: CAIGGTDHEKLFF
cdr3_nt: TGTGCCATCGGGGGGACAGACCATGAAAAACTGTTTTTT

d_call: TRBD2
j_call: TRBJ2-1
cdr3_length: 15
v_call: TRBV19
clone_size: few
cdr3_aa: CASSIVLAGVNEQFF
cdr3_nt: TGTGCCAGTAGTATCGTACTAGCGGGAGTTAATGAGCAGTTCTTC

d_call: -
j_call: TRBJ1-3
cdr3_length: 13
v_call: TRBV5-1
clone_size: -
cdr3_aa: CASSQVSGNTIYF
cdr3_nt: TGCGCCAGCAGCCAGGTCTCTGGAAACACCATATATTTT

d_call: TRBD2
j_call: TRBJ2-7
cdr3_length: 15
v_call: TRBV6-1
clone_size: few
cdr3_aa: CASSSLAGSHYEQYF
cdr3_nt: TGTGCCAGCAGTTCCCTAGCGGGGAGTCACTACGAGCAGTACTTC

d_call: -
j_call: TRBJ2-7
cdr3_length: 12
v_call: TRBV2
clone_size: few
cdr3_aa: CASSIPGGEQYF
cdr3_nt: TGTGCCAGCAGTATCCCCGGGGGTGAGCAGTACTTC

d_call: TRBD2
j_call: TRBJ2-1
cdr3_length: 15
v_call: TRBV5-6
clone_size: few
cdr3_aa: CASSLRSSGDNEQFF
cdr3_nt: TGTGCCAGCAGCTTGCGGTCTAGCGGAGACAATGAGCAGTTCTTC

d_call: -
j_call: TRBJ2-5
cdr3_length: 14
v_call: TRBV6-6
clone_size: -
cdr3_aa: CASRPQGDFRPQYF
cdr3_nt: TGTGCCAGCAGACCACAGGGTGATTTTCGGCCCCAGTACTTC

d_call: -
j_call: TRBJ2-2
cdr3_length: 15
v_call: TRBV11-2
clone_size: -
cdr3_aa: CASSSRDFVTGELFF
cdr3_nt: TGTGCCAGCAGCTCCAGGGACTTCGTGACCGGGGAGCTGTTTTTT

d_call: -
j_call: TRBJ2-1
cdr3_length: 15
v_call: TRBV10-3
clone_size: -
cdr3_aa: CAISEYDGSYNEQFF
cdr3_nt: TGTGCCATCAGTGAGTACGATGGCTCCTACAATGAGCAGTTCTTC

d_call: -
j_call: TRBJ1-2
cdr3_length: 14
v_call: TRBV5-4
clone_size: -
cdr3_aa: CASSLDPNPYGYTF
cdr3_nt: TGTGCCAGCAGCCTGGACCCTAATCCCTATGGCTACACCTTC

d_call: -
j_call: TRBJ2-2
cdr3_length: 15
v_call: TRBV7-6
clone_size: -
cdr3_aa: CASSLAGGRVGELFF
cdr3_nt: TGTGCCAGCAGCTTAGCTGGTGGGAGAGTCGGGGAGCTGTTTTTT

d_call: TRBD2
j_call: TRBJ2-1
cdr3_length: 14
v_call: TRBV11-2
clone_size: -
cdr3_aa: CASSFSGSSNEQFF
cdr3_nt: TGTGCCAGCAGCTTTAGCGGGAGTAGCAATGAGCAGTTCTTC

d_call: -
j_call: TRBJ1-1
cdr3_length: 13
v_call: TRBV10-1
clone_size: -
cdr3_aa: CASSFTQDTEAFF
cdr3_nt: TGCGCCAGCAGTTTTACTCAGGACACTGAAGCTTTCTTT